Included here is one T cell receptor beta chain sequence, with context. The clone's antigen remains unknown. Qualities for individual bases were not recorded, and no much larger clone is one base off. This sample was included in a study of blood T cell dynamics during melanoma immunotherapy (dated by TCRdb to the early 2020s). Regarding the study in general: The patients had metastatic melanoma and were given first-line pembrolizumab or nivolumab plus ipilimumab as standard of care in the United Kingdom. To identify early correlates of response, the study profiled peripheral T cell receptor repertoires in patients with metastatic melanoma before and after one cycle of checkpoint inhibitor therapy. The training cohort was made up of consecutive patients, while a further independent group of patients from the same centre was pooled to form an external validation set.

In the paper's terms, the time point label means: pre-treatment baseline. Blood was sampled before treatment (T0) and at week 3 (W3), after the first cycle of checkpoint blockade. Except for two patients with rapid clinical progression, response was assessed 12 weeks after the first infusion by RECIST 1.1; disease control meant complete response, partial response or stable disease. Any patient who had received prior systemic cancer treatment, was on concomitant immunosuppressant therapy or had synchronous other active malignancies was excluded. Bulk PBMC and plasma cell-free DNA were both sequenced for TCR beta so that circulating cells and T cell turnover could be tracked. Lymphoprep and SepMate tubes were used to isolate PBMC from blood, and red cell lysis was then performed. QIAamp DNA Blood Mini kits were used to extract DNA from PBMC and sorted T cell subsets. CDR1 SGHDT and CDR2 YYEEEE were looked up in the germline V gene. Deletion took 0 bases off V and 5 bases off J, with a span of 6 bases between the germline ends. The CDR3 has 13 amino acids, counting the end cysteine and phenylalanine. Solely the CDR3 DNA is kept, with 39 bases framed from the first base.

Broader findings and caveats from the paper: Unlike progressors, patients who went on to achieve disease control showed a bifurcated reorganization of the PBMC repertoire at W3, with either increased clonality or increased diversity. The relatively small sample size was acknowledged as potentially limiting generalization of the results. The study could not determine whether the T cell clones driving repertoire changes were melanoma-specific or reflected general immune activation.

A fixed 350 ng of DNA was loaded for every bulk PBMC sample. The immunoSEQ TCRb Assay kit was used according to manufacturer instructions to amplify TCR beta CDR3 sequences from genomic DNA. The KAPA Library Quantification Kit for Illumina platforms was used to quantify the pooled libraries by qPCR. Pooled libraries were sequenced on an Illumina NextSeq 500, clustered at roughly 0.6-1.1 pM. Processing in the source paper ran as follows. The TCR data were analyzed using immunoSEQ ANALYZER and the R LymphoSeq package. A rearrangement efficiency score was calculated as productive divided by the sum of productive and non-productive CDR3 sequences. Clonality was measured with the Gini coefficient and diversity with the Renyi index at alpha=1, compared pairwise between timepoints within each patient. Clonal relatedness, based on an edit distance of 3, and repertoire similarity, based on the Bhattacharyya coefficient, were both computed in LymphoSeq. To classify response, a linear discriminant analysis based on week-3 changes in clonality and diversity was built with the R MASS and caret packages. Here the immuneACCESS table is served through TCRdb, limited to in-frame sequences with V and J called. Missing clones are a known gap in these copies; in checked studies unresolved V genes cover under half, and the rest lacks a known reason. V, J and clone size are those of that table, while D and trimming were read from the DNA. In all, the sample holds 15,000 to 20,000 clones, and about 89% of those were seen once. The top ten constitute about 2% of the sample.

The receptor chain draws on TRBV5-6 and TRBJ1-5; tentative D gene TRBD1, with 6 bases matching. The TCR sequence derives from a human donor with melanoma. The input for sequencing was blood, taken from a patient treated with checkpoint blockade. The DNA is TGTGCCAGCAGCTTGGGACAGGATCAGCCCCAGCATTTT. This is translated as CASSLGQDQPQHF.